This record looks at one T cell receptor (beta chain) sequence and its context. The junction shows a germline mismatch at one end, possibly a read error. These data are taken from a study of CD8 T cells in Susac syndrome. A quantity of 0.5 to 1 ug RNA underwent reverse transcription using random hexamers. Across 54 Vbeta and 13 Jbeta, immunoSEQ multiplex PCR amplified TCR beta CDR3. TCRdb re-analysed the immunoSEQ multiplex PCR reads in MiXCR, keeping a single row per CDR3 protein. The repertoire consists of more than 85,000 distinct CDR3 sequences, with 96% occurring once and the leading ten covering more than 0.095%. Germline V lookup: CDR1 SQVTM, CDR2 ANQGSEA. The CDR3 is 12 amino acids. Sequencing of TCR beta, carried out with a high-throughput approach, was applied to CD8+ and CD4+ T cells from the blood. The individuals used as controls were healthy donors who had been matched for both age and sex. Negative isolation yielded CD8+ and CD4+ T cells; FACS enriched TEMRA cells.

This rearrangement joins TRBV29-1 to TRBJ2-4; D is uncertain. The sample consisted of CD4+ T cells from PBMCs. The sequence derives from a human donor in good health. The CDR3 here is CSAEEYKNIQYF. The CDR3 DNA is TGCAGCGCTGAAGAGTACAAAAACATTCAGTACTTC.